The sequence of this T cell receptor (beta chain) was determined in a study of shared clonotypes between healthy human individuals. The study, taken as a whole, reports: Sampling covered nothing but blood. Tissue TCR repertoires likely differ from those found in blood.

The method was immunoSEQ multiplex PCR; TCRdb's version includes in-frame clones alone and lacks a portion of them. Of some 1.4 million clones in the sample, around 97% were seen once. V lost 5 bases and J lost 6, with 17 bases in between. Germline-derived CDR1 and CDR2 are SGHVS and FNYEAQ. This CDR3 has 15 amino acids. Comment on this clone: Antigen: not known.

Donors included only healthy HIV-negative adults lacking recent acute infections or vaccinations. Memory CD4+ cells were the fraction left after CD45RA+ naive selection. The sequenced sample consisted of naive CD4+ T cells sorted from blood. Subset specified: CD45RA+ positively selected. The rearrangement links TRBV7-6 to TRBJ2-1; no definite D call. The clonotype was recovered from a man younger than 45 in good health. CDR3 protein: CASSPVKSAPNEQFF. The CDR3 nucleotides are TGTGCCAGCAGCCCCGTTAAGTCTGCCCCCAATGAGCAGTTCTTC.